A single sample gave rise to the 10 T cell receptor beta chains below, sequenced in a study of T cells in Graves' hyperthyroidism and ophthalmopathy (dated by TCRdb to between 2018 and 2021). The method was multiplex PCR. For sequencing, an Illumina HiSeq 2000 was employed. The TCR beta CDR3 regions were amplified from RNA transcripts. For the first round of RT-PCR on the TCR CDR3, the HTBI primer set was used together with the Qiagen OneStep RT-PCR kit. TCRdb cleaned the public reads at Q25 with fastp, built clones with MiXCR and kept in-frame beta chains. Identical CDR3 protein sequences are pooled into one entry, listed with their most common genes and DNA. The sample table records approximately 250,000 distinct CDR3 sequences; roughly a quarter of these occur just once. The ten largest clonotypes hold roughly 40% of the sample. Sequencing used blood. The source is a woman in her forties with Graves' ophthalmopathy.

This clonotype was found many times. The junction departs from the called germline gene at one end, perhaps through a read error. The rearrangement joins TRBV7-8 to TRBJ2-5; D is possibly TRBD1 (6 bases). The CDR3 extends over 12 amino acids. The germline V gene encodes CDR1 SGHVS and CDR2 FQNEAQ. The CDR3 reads CASSLALGAGDF. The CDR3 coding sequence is TGTGCCAGCAGCTTAGCGCTGGGGGCAGGGGACTTC.

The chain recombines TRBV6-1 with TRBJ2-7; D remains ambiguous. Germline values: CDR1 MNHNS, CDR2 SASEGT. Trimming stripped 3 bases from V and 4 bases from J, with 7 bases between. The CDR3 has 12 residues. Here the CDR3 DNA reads TGTGCCAGCAGTGACCCCCGTTACGAGCAGTACTTC. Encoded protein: CASSDPRYEQYF.

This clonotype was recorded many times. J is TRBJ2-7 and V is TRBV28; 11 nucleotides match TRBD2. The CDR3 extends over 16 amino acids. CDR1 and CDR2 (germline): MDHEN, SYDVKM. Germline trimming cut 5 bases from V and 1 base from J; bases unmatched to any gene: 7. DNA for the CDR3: TGTGCCAGCAGTGAGGGACTAGCGGAGGTATCCTACGAGCAGTACTTC. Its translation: CASSEGLAEVSYEQYF.

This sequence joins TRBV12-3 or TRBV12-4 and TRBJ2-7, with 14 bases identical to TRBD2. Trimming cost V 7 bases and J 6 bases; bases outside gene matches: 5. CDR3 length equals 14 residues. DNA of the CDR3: TGTGCCAGCATCGGGACTAGCGGGAGCGGCGAGCAGTACTTC. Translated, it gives CASIGTSGSGEQYF.

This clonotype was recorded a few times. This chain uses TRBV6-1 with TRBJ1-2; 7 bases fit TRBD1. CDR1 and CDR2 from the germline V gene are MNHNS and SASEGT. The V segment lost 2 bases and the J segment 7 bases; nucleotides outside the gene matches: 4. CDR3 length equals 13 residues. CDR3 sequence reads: CASSERGRGGYTF. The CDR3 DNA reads TGTGCCAGCAGTGAAAGGGGGCGGGGTGGCTACACCTTC.

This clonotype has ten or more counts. CDR3 nucleotides: TGTGCCAGCAGTTCCCAGCGGACTAGCGGGGGGGGGGTCTACGAGCAGTACTTC. This translates into CASSSQRTSGGGVYEQYF. The rearrangement uses TRBV27 and TRBJ2-7; TRBD2 matches at 15 bases. CDR3 length equals 18 residues. Germline CDR1 reads MNHEY; CDR2 reads SMNVEV (reference sequence). V gave up 4 bases and J gave up 3 bases; unmatched junction bases: 10.

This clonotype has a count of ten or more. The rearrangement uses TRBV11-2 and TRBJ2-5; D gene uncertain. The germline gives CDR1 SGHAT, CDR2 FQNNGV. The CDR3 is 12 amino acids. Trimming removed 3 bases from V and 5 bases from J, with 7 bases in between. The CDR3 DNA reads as TGTGCCAGCAGCTTGACCAAGGAGACCCAGTACTTC. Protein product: CASSLTKETQYF.

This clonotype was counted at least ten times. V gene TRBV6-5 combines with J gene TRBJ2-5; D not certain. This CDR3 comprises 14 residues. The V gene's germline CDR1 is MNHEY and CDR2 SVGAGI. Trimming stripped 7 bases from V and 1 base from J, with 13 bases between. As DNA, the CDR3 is TGTGCCAGCAACGTCGGAACCTCCCAAGAGACCCAGTACTTC. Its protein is CASNVGTSQETQYF.

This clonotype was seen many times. The CDR3 protein is CASRSTDLEYF. DNA of the CDR3: TGTGCCAGCAGATCCACAGACTTGGAGTACTTC. The chain recombines TRBV28 with TRBJ2-7; D is unclear. The CDR3 extends over 11 amino acids. V gave up 6 bases and J gave up 11 bases, with 14 bases separating them. Germline V gene lookup returns CDR1 MDHEN and CDR2 SYDVKM.

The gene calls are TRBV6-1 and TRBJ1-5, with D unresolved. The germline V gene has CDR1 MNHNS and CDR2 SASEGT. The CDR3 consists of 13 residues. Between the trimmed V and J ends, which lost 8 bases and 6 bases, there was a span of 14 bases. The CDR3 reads CASGFGVGQPQHF. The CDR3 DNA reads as TGTGCCAGCGGGTTTGGGGTGGGTCAGCCCCAGCATTTT.